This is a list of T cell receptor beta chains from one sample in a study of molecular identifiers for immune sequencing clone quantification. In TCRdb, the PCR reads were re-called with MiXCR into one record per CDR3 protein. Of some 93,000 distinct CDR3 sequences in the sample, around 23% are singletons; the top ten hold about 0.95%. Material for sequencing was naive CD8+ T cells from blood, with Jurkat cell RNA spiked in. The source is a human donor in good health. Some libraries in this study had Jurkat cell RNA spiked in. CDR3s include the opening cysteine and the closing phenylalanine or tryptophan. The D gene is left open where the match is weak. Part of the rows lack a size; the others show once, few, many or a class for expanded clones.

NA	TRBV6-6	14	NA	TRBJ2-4	CATLDPGERNIQYF	TGTGCCACCTTGGACCCAGGGGAGCGAAACATTCAGTACTTC
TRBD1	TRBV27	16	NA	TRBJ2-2	CASKRDSYSNTGELFF	TGTGCCAGCAAAAGGGACAGCTATTCGAACACCGGGGAGCTGTTTTTT
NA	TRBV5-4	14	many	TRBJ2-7	CASSLGGSLYEQYF	TGTGCCAGCAGCTTGGGGGGGAGCCTCTACGAGCAGTACTTC
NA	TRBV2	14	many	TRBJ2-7	CATLRGAGPAEQYF	TGTGCCACCCTCAGGGGGGCGGGACCGGCCGAGCAGTACTTC
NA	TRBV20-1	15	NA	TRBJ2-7	CSARDPGGLRYEQYF	TGCAGTGCTAGAGATCCAGGGGGGCTTCGCTACGAGCAGTACTTC
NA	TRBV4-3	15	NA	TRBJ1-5	CASSQDRSSVSPQHF	TGCGCCAGCAGCCAAGATAGGAGCTCAGTGTCGCCCCAGCATTTT
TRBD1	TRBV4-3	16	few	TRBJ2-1	CASSQERDRGRNEQFF	TGCGCCAGCAGCCAAGAAAGGGACAGGGGGCGAAATGAGCAGTTCTTC
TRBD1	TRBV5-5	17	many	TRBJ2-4	CASSSGTGSRAKNIQYF	TGTGCCAGCAGCTCCGGGACAGGGAGCCGAGCCAAAAACATTCAGTACTTC
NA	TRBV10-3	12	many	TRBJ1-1	CAIGGVNTEAFF	TGTGCCATCGGCGGCGTGAACACTGAAGCTTTCTTT
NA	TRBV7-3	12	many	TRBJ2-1	CASSFPGQSLFF	TGTGCCAGCAGCTTCCCCGGACAGTCTCTGTTCTTC
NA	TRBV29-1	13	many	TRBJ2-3	CSVVLPNTDTQYF	TGCAGCGTTGTTCTTCCAAACACAGATACGCAGTATTTT
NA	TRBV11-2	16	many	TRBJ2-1	CASSLVASNSYNEQFF	TGTGCCAGCAGCTTAGTCGCCTCTAACTCCTACAATGAGCAGTTCTTC
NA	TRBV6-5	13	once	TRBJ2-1	CASSYNQGGGQFF	TGTGCCAGCAGTTATAATCAGGGGGGTGGGCAGTTCTTC
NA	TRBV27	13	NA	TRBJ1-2	CASSSQANYGYTF	TGTGCCAGCAGTTCACAGGCTAACTATGGCTACACCTTC
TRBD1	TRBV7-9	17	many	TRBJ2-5	CASSLGWTGTAKETQYF	TGTGCCAGCAGCTTAGGATGGACGGGGACAGCAAAAGAGACCCAGTACTTC
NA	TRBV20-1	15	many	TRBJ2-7	CSARDRRGASYEQYF	TGCAGTGCTAGAGATCGGCGGGGAGCCTCCTACGAGCAGTACTTC
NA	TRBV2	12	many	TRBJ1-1	CASRRENTEAFF	TGTGCCAGCAGAAGGGAGAACACTGAAGCTTTCTTT
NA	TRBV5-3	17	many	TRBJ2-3	CASSPWGVGRDTDTQYF	TGTGCCAGCAGCCCTTGGGGGGTTGGCAGAGACACAGATACGCAGTATTTT
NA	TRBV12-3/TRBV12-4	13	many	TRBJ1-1	CASSLVVDTEAFF	TGTGCCAGCAGTTTGGTAGTTGACACTGAAGCTTTCTTT
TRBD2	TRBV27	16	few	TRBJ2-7	CASSLTGTSGRYEQYF	TGTGCCAGCAGTTTAACCGGGACTAGCGGGAGGTACGAGCAGTACTTC
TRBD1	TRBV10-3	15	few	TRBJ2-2	CAIGQGPTASGELFF	TGTGCCATCGGACAGGGCCCAACAGCGTCCGGGGAGCTGTTTTTT
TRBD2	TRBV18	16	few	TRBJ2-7	CASSPGGAGGFYEQYF	TGTGCCAGCTCACCCGGAGGGGCGGGGGGGTTCTACGAGCAGTACTTC
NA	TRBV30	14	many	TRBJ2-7	CAWSVLGQSYEQYF	TGTGCCTGGAGTGTACTCGGACAGAGCTACGAGCAGTACTTC
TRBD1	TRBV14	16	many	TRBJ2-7	CASSQLPGQGAYEQYF	TGTGCCAGCAGCCAACTACCCGGCCAGGGGGCGTACGAGCAGTACTTC
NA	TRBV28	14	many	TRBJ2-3	CASSLDGSTDTQYF	TGTGCCAGCAGTTTGGACGGGAGCACAGATACGCAGTATTTT
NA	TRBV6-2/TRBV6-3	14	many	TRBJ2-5	CASRPDYNQETQYF	TGTGCCAGCAGACCTGACTATAACCAAGAGACCCAGTACTTC
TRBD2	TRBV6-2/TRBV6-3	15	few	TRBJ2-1	CASTLLAGGFNEQFF	TGTGCCAGCACCTTACTAGCGGGAGGCTTCAATGAGCAGTTCTTC
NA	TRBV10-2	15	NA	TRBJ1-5	CASSEPASRNQPQHF	TGCGCCAGCAGTGAGCCGGCGTCCCGCAATCAGCCCCAGCATTTT
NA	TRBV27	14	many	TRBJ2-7	CASSHSGGSYEQYF	TGTGCCAGCAGCCATTCGGGGGGCAGCTACGAGCAGTACTTC